Listed here are 8 T cell receptor beta chains from one sample, sequenced in a study of CD8 T cells in ankylosing spondylitis. TCRdb re-analysed the 5' RACE reads in MiXCR, keeping a single row per CDR3 protein. The repertoire consists of about 240,000 distinct CDR3 sequences, with roughly 8.6% occurring once and the leading ten covering 6.8%. Sequencing was carried out using blood, either unsorted or a sorted T cell fraction (not recorded which). Receptors originate from a male donor with ankylosing spondylitis or in good health (not recorded which).

In this sample, this clonotype turned up many times. A much larger clone differs from this one at a single base, so this may be a read error. In DNA form, the CDR3 reads TGTGCCAGCAGTTCAGGGAACACCGGGGAGCTGTTTTTT. It encodes CASSSGNTGELFF. This chain uses TRBV7-3 with TRBJ2-2; D unclear. CDR1 and CDR2 (germline): SGHTA, FQGTGA. The V and J ends lost 6 bases and 1 base respectively, with 6 bases between them. This CDR3 has 13 residues.

Points on this clonotype: This could be a read error, since a much larger clone is one nucleotide away. This rearrangement joins TRBV5-4 to TRBJ2-1; 8 bases align to TRBD2. Germline V gives CDR1 SGHNT, CDR2 YYREEE (reference sequence). This CDR3 is built from 15 residues. CDR3 nucleotide sequence: TGTGCCTGCAGCTCGACGGGGGGGCCGGTTAATGAGCAGTTCTTC. It is translated as CACSSTGGPVNEQFF.

This clonotype appeared a few times. The rearrangement links TRBV4-2 to TRBJ2-7, with D possibly TRBD1 on 6 matching bases. The germline V and J ends were trimmed by 0 bases and 0 bases, with 9 bases remaining between them. This CDR3 has 15 amino acids. Per germline, CDR1 LGHNA and CDR2 YNFKEQ. The CDR3 DNA sequence: TGTGCCAGCAGCCAAGAGGCAGGGGCCTCCTACGAGCAGTACTTC. Translated: CASSQEAGASYEQYF.

This clonotype was counted ten times or more. The chain recombines TRBV3-1 with TRBJ2-1, with D perhaps matching TRBD1 (5 bases). CDR1 and CDR2 (germline): LGHDT, YNNKEL (reference sequence). This CDR3 has 13 residues. Trimming took off 2 bases at V and 7 bases at J, with 9 bases between the two ends. CDR3: CASSQNRGNEQFF. The CDR3 DNA sequence: TGTGCCAGCAGCCAAAATAGGGGAAATGAGCAGTTCTTC.

This clonotype showed up many times. The V gene is TRBV20-1, the J gene TRBJ2-7, with unresolved D. The germline V gene encodes CDR1 DFQATT and CDR2 SNEGSKA (reference sequence). The CDR3 covers 13 residues. V lost 3 bases and J 0 bases, leaving 9 bases between the germline ends. The chain's CDR3 is CSARGGSSYEQYF. The CDR3 region has the DNA TGCAGTGCTAGGGGCGGAAGCTCCTACGAGCAGTACTTC.

This clonotype was seen ten or more times. This sequence joins TRBV20-1 and TRBJ2-1; 12 bases align to TRBD2. V gave up 0 bases and J gave up 6 bases; unmatched junction bases: 6. The V gene's germline CDR1 is DFQATT and CDR2 SNEGSKA (reference sequence). The CDR3 spans 16 residues. CDR3 protein: CSARDSASGGVNEQFF. As DNA, the CDR3 is TGCAGTGCTAGAGATTCGGCTAGCGGGGGGGTCAATGAGCAGTTCTTC.

This clonotype was seen at least ten times. The chain combines TRBV20-1 with TRBJ1-2; weak D call: TRBD1 (5 bases). In germline, CDR1 is DFQATT, CDR2 SNEGSKA (reference sequence). V lost 1 base, J lost 1 base, and 10 bases lay in between. The CDR3 totals 14 residues. The CDR3 is CSARGGGDNYGYTF. For the CDR3, the DNA is TGCAGTGCTAGAGGGGGAGGGGATAACTATGGCTACACCTTC.

The chain is built from TRBV5-1 and TRBJ2-5; TRBD1 might be the D (6 bases). CDR1 and CDR2 from the germline V gene are SGHRS and YFSETQ. The CDR3 covers 13 residues. Trimming removed 5 bases at V and 4 bases at J, with 12 bases between. The CDR3, as DNA: TGCGCCAGCAGGACAGGAATTATAGAGACCCAGTACTTC. It codes for CASRTGIIETQYF.